This T cell receptor (beta chain) was documented in a study of Graves' ophthalmopathy and Graves' hyperthyroidism. The study amplified TCR beta CDR3 regions using RNA transcripts. RT-PCR with HTBI primers came first, then second-round multiplex PCR. TCRdb fed the multiplex PCR reads into MiXCR, producing one record per CDR3 protein. The table has 400,000 or so distinct CDR3 sequences, 15% to 17% seen once. This clonotype was seen many times. Germline CDR1 and CDR2: SGHKS and YYEKEE (reference sequence). This CDR3 comprises 15 residues. The V segment lost 3 bases and the J segment 8 bases; nucleotides outside the gene matches: 9.

The sequence came from a woman between 18 and 29 years old with stable Graves' hyperthyroidism. The sample comprised peripheral blood. The J gene is TRBJ1-5, the V gene TRBV5-5; 9 bases line up with TRBD1. CDR3 region: CASSSGQGNREPQHF. The CDR3 DNA sequence: TGTGCCAGCAGCTCGGGACAGGGAAACAGAGAGCCCCAGCATTTT.